A single T cell receptor beta chain is shown here with its context. Germline V lookup: CDR1 SGHTA, CDR2 FQGTGA. Trimming removed 1 base from V and 7 bases from J, with 11 bases in between. The CDR3 totals 15 residues. This entry is derived from a study of control samples from healthy donors and cancer patients. Assay: immunoSEQ multiplex PCR; the TCRdb copy retains only in-frame clones and omits some. The data show hundreds of thousands of clones, around 79% seen once. The sequencing sample was made of PBMCs. This rearrangement joins TRBV7-3 to TRBJ1-6; D gene unclear. The clonotype was recovered from a woman in her fifties or sixties with lung cancer. The chain's CDR3 is CASSLNGRWNSPLHF. The CDR3 DNA follows: TGTGCCAGCAGCTTAAATGGACGTTGGAATTCACCCCTCCACTTT.